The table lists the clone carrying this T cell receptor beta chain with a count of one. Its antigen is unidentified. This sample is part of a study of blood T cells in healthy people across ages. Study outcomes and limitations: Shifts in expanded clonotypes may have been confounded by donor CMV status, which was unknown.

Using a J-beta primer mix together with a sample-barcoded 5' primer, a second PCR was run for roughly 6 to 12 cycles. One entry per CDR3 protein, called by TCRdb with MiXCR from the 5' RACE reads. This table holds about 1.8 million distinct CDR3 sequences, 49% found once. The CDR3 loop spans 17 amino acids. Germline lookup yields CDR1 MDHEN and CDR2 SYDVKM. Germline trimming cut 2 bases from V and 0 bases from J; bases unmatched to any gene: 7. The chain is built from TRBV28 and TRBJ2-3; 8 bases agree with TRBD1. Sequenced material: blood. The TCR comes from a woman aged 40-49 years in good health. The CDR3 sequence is CASSLGPGDRSTDTQYF. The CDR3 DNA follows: TGTGCCAGCAGTTTAGGGCCAGGGGACAGGAGCACAGATACGCAGTATTTT.